The clone carrying this TCR beta chain turned up a few times. Its antigen is unidentified. With a J-beta primer mix and a sample-barcoded 5' primer, a second PCR ran roughly 6 to 12 cycles. TCRdb passed the 5' RACE reads through MiXCR, listing each CDR3 protein once. The sample lists about 730,000 distinct CDR3 sequences, 40% to 45% occurring once. This sample is drawn from a study of blood T cells in healthy people across ages. General observations from the study: For the donors, CMV status was unknown and possibly confounded expanded clonotype changes.

J lost 0 bases, V lost 7 bases, and 8 bases had no gene match. Germline values: CDR1 DFQATT, CDR2 SNEGSKA (reference sequence). The CDR3 sequence is 15 residues long. This sequence originates from a woman aged 60-75 years in good health. V is TRBV20-1 and J is TRBJ2-1; 8 positions match TRBD2. The sequenced sample was blood. The CDR3 reads CSGLTGTSSYNEQFF. CDR3 DNA: TGCAGTGGCCTTACCGGGACTAGCTCCTACAATGAGCAGTTCTTC.